These 22 T cell receptor beta chains were sequenced from one sample in a study of blood T cell repertoires in COVID-19. The protocol was immunoSEQ multiplex PCR, while the TCRdb copy is restricted to in-frame clones and leaves out a portion. Altogether about 180,000 clones are present, roughly four fifths being singletons, with the ten largest covering less than 2%. The sequenced sample consisted of peripheral blood. These receptors came from a human donor in a cohort sampled during active COVID-19.

The chain joins TRBV14 to TRBJ1-6, with a tentative D call TRBD1 (6 bases). The CDR3 extends over 15 amino acids. Per germline, CDR1 SGHDN and CDR2 FVKESK. V was shortened by 4 bases and J by 7 bases, with 14 bases between the two germline ends. This CDR3 reads CASSPGTHGNSPLHF. In DNA, the CDR3 is TGTGCCAGCAGCCCCGGGACACACGGGAATTCACCCCTCCACTTT. Drawing the rest from reference TRBV14 and TRBJ1-6, the complete variable domain is EAGVTQFPSHSVIEKGQTVTLRCDPISGHDNLYWYRRVMGKEIKFLLHFVKESKQDESGMPNNRFLAERTGGTYSTLKVQPAELEDSGVYFCASSPGTHGNSPLHFGNGTRLTVT.

The chain employs TRBV4-3 and TRBJ1-2, with D possibly TRBD1 on 5 matching bases. The CDR3 has 17 amino acids. CDR1 and CDR2 (germline): LGHNA, YSLEER. Trimming took off 0 bases at V and 1 base at J, with 15 bases between the two ends. The CDR3 DNA follows: TGCGCCAGCAGCCAAGATCGGGGGACCAATTTTAACTATGGCTACACCTTC. It translates to CASSQDRGTNFNYGYTF.

The V gene is TRBV5-5, the J gene TRBJ1-1, with 9 bases fitting TRBD1. Germline loops: CDR1 SGHKS, CDR2 YYEKEE (reference sequence). Unmatched junction bases numbered 4, after V lost 4 bases and J lost 3 bases. The CDR3 covers 14 residues. In DNA, the CDR3 is TGTGCCAGCAGCCGGGGGGACAGGGACACTGAAGCTTTCTTT. Protein product: CASSRGDRDTEAFF.

V is TRBV10-2 and J is TRBJ1-2, with a possible D match to TRBD1 (5 bases). The V end lost 0 bases, the J end lost 2 bases, and 16 bases lay between the germline ends. The CDR3 spans 17 residues. Germline V gives CDR1 WSHSY, CDR2 SAAADI. The CDR3 protein is CASSESSLWQGNYGYTF. CDR3 DNA: TGCGCCAGCAGTGAGTCGAGCCTTTGGCAGGGAAACTATGGCTACACCTTC.

The chain links TRBV10-3 to TRBJ1-1; TRBD1 is a possible D gene (6 bases). Trimming shortened V by 7 bases and J by 1 base, and 13 bases separated the two germline ends. The CDR3 loop spans 14 amino acids. Germline CDR1 is ENHRY and CDR2 is SYGVKD. The CDR3 here is CAIIGGRQNTEAFF. The CDR3 bases are TGTGCCATCATTGGGGGCCGTCAGAACACTGAAGCTTTCTTT.

The CDR3 DNA reads TGTGCCAGCAGCCCTAGGGGACGGTATAGGGAGGGTTACTATGGCTACACCTTC. Translating it yields CASSPRGRYREGYYGYTF. This chain uses TRBV28 with TRBJ1-2; D may be TRBD1 (5 bases). V was clipped by 6 bases and J by 3 bases, with 26 bases between them. The CDR3 contains 18 residues. Per the germline V gene, CDR1 is MDHEN and CDR2 is SYDVKM.

This clone was picked up one time. The DNA of the CDR3 is TGCAGTGCTAGTCTAGGCTACCCTAGCGGGAGTGGGGAGCAGTACTTC. Its protein product is CSASLGYPSGSGEQYF. The gene calls are TRBV20-1 and TRBJ2-7; 10 bases are a match to TRBD2. Germline CDR1 DFQATT, CDR2 SNEGSKA (reference sequence). The CDR3 has 16 residues. Trimming took 3 bases from V and 7 from J; bases not matched to a gene: 15.

This clone was counted a single time. At one of its ends the junction is not consistent with the germline gene, which may arise from a read error. The V call is TRBV9, the J call TRBJ2-2, with 9 bases that match TRBD1. This CDR3 has 17 residues. CDR1 and CDR2 from the germline V gene are SGDLS and YYNGEE. The CDR3, as DNA: TGTGCCAGCCGCGTAGTGGGGGGGACAGGGCGGACCGGGGAGCTGTTTTTT. This encodes CASRVVGGTGRTGELFF.

V is TRBV11-2 and J is TRBJ2-7; TRBD1 agrees at 7 bases. This CDR3 comprises 15 residues. The junction had 6 bases not matched to a gene; V was cut back by 2 bases and J by 2 bases. In germline, CDR1 is SGHAT, CDR2 FQNNGV. In nucleotides, the CDR3 is TGTGCCAGCAGCTTAAGACGACAGGGAACCTACGAGCAGTACTTC. As protein: CASSLRRQGTYEQYF.

The rearrangement joins TRBV2 to TRBJ1-6; 9 positions match TRBD1. Germline assignment: CDR1 SNHLY and CDR2 FYNNEI. This CDR3 comprises 13 residues. The junction had 5 bases not matched to a gene; V was cut back by 8 bases and J by 9 bases. CDR3 DNA sequence: TGTGCCAGCCGGGACAGGGAGGGTTCACCCCTCCACTTT. It is translated as CASRDREGSPLHF.

This clone was seen once. The chain links TRBV5-4 to TRBJ2-7, with TRBD2 as a possible D gene (7 bases). The germline V gene has CDR1 SGHNT and CDR2 YYREEE (reference sequence). Trimming shortened V by 4 bases and J by 0 bases, and 20 bases separated the two germline ends. The CDR3 is made up of 17 amino acids. CDR3 coding DNA: TGTGCCAGCAGCCTGACTGGGAGGGGGTTGAGCTCCTACGAGCAGTACTTC. Translating gives CASSLTGRGLSSYEQYF.

The V gene is TRBV24-1, the J gene TRBJ2-4; the D gene is possibly TRBD1 (6 bases). Per the germline V gene, CDR1 is KGHDR and CDR2 is SFDVKD. The CDR3 loop spans 14 amino acids. The V gene lost 5 bases and the J gene lost 0 bases, with 7 bases spanning the gap. The chain's CDR3 is CATSAGEAKNIQYF. The DNA for the CDR3 is TGTGCCACCAGTGCAGGGGAAGCCAAAAACATTCAGTACTTC.

The sample holds one count of this clone. V usage is TRBV25-1 and J usage is TRBJ1-4; TRBD1 is a possible D gene (6 bases). The CDR3 spans 14 residues. CDR1 is MGHDK and CDR2 is SYGVNS in the germline V gene. The V end was cut by 6 bases, the J end by 5 bases, with 13 bases between. This CDR3 reads CASSPQGINEKLFF. The CDR3 DNA sequence: TGTGCCAGCAGCCCCCAGGGGATAAATGAAAAACTGTTTTTT.

The chain uses TRBV7-8 and TRBJ2-5; 8 nucleotides line up with TRBD2. V trimming: 4 bases; J trimming: 2 bases; junction bases outside the gene matches: 6. The CDR3 is 15 amino acids. CDR1 and CDR2 from the germline V gene are SGHVS and FQNEAQ. The CDR3 bases are TGTGCCAGCAGCTCACGGGAGGGGGATCAAGAGACCCAGTACTTC. Translated, it gives CASSSREGDQETQYF.

This clone occurred a few times. This chain uses TRBV19 with TRBJ1-3; D is possibly TRBD1 (5 bases). V lost 5 bases to trimming and J lost 0 bases, with 8 bases between them. The germline V gene encodes CDR1 LNHDA and CDR2 SQIVND (reference sequence). There are 14 residues in the CDR3. The CDR3 is CASSHQGSGNTIYF. CDR3 DNA: TGTGCCAGTAGTCATCAGGGCTCTGGAAACACCATATATTTT.

The chain has TRBV19 and TRBJ1-6, with D possibly matching TRBD1 (6 bases). From germline, CDR1 is LNHDA and CDR2 SQIVND (reference sequence). This CDR3 is 15 amino acids long. The V and J ends lost 7 bases and 4 bases respectively, with 14 bases between them. CDR3 DNA sequence: TGTGCCAGTATGCCAGGGGTACATTATAATTCACCCCTCCACTTT. It codes for CASMPGVHYNSPLHF. Filled out from reference TRBV19 and TRBJ1-6, the complete variable domain reads DGGITQSPKYLFRKEGQNVTLSCEQNLNHDAMYWYRQDPGQGLRLIYYSQIVNDFQKGDIAEGYSVSREKKESFPLTVTSAQKNPTAFYLCASMPGVHYNSPLHFGNGTRLTVT.

The chain combines TRBV19 with TRBJ1-6; TRBD1 aligns across 7 bases. The CDR3 consists of 16 residues. The germline V gene has CDR1 LNHDA and CDR2 SQIVND (reference sequence). Trimming cost V 5 bases and J 5 bases; bases outside gene matches: 9. In DNA form, the CDR3 reads TGTGCCAGTAGTCCCAGACAGGGCGAAAATAATTCACCCCTCCACTTT. Translating it yields CASSPRQGENNSPLHF.

The V call is TRBV24-1, the J call TRBJ2-2, with TRBD2 identical over 9 bases. Trimming at V came to 5 bases and at J to 0 bases, leaving 6 bases not matched to a gene. Per the germline V gene, CDR1 is KGHDR and CDR2 is SFDVKD. CDR3 size: 17 residues. The CDR3 DNA sequence: TGTGCCACCAGTGGCAGTCGCGGGGGGGCGAACACCGGGGAGCTGTTTTTT. As protein: CATSGSRGGANTGELFF.

This chain links TRBV5-4 with TRBJ2-6; D may be TRBD2 (6 bases). V lost 0 bases and J lost 2, with 6 bases in between. Germline V gene sequence: CDR1 SGHNT, CDR2 YYREEE (reference sequence). The CDR3 loop spans 15 amino acids. CDR3 residues: CASSLGGAGANVLTF. Here the CDR3 DNA reads TGTGCCAGCAGCTTGGGGGGGGCTGGGGCCAACGTCCTGACTTTC.

The V gene is TRBV27, the J gene TRBJ1-5; TRBD1 agrees at 10 bases. This CDR3 spans 13 amino acids. Germline V lookup: CDR1 MNHEY, CDR2 SMNVEV (reference sequence). The V segment lost 8 bases and the J segment 6 bases; nucleotides outside the gene matches: 4. The CDR3 protein is CASSGTGVQPQHF. The DNA for the CDR3 is TGTGCCAGCTCCGGGACAGGGGTTCAGCCCCAGCATTTT.

The chain carries TRBV4-3 and TRBJ2-7; TRBD1 matches at 8 bases. Germline assignment: CDR1 LGHNA and CDR2 YSLEER. With V trimmed by 0 bases and J by 9 bases, 10 bases remained unmatched. The CDR3 spans 15 residues. This chain's CDR3 is CASSQDRDRSYPQYF. In nucleotides, the CDR3 is TGCGCCAGCAGCCAAGATCGGGACAGGTCATATCCGCAGTACTTC.

This chain's CDR3 is CASSSLDTGELFF. For the CDR3, the DNA is TGTGCCAGTAGTAGTCTAGACACCGGGGAGCTGTTTTTT. V and J are TRBV19 and TRBJ2-2; no reliable D call. The CDR3 runs 13 residues. CDR1 and CDR2 (germline): LNHDA, SQIVND (reference sequence). The V gene lost 4 bases and the J gene lost 3 bases, with 6 bases spanning the gap.